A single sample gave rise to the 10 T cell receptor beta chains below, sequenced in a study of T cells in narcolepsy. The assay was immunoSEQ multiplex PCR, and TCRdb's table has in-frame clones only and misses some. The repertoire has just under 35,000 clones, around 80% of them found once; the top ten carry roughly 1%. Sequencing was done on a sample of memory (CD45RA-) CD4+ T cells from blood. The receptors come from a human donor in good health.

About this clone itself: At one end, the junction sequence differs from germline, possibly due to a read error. The CDR3, as DNA: TGTGCCAGCAGTGAAGCGCTTGGGACAGGGGGAGGCCGCTTC. Translation: CASSEALGTGGGRF. This chain joins TRBV2 and TRBJ2-7; 11 bases agree with TRBD1. This CDR3 spans 14 amino acids. In germline, CDR1 is SNHLY, CDR2 FYNNEI.

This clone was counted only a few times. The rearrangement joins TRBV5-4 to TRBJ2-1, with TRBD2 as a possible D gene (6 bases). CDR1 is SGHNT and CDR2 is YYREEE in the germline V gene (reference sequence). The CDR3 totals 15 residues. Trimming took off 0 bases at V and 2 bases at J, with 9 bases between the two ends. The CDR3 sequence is CASSLGGVTYNEQFF. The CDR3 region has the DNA TGTGCCAGCAGCTTGGGCGGGGTCACCTACAATGAGCAGTTCTTC.

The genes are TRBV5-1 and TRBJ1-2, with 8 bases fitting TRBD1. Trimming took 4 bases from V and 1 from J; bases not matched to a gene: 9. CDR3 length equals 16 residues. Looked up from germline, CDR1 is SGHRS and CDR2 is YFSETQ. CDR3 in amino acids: CASSPTTGVNNYGYTF. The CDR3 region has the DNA TGCGCCAGCAGCCCGACGACAGGGGTTAATAACTATGGCTACACCTTC.

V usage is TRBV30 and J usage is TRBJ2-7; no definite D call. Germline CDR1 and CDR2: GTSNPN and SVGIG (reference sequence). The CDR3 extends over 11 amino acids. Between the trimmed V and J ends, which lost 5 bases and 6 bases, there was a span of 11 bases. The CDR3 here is CAWGPVGEQYF. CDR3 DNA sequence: TGTGCCTGGGGTCCCGTTGGCGAGCAGTACTTC.

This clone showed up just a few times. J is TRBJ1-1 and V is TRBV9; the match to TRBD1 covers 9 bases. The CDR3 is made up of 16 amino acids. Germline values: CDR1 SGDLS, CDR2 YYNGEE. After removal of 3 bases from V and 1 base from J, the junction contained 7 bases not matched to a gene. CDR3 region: CASSGGDRVGNTEAFF. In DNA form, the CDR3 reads TGTGCCAGCAGCGGAGGGGACAGGGTCGGGAACACTGAAGCTTTCTTT.

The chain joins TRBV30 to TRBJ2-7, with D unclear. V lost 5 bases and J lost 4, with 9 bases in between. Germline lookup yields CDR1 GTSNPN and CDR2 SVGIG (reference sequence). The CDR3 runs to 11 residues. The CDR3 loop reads CAWGERYEQYF. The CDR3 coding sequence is TGTGCCTGGGGTGAACGATACGAGCAGTACTTC.

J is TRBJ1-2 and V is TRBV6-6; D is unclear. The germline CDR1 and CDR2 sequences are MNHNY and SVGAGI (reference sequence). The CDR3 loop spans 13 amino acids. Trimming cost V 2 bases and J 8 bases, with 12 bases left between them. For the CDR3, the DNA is TGTGCCAGCAGTTACGCGGGCAGATTAGGCTACACCTTC. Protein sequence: CASSYAGRLGYTF.

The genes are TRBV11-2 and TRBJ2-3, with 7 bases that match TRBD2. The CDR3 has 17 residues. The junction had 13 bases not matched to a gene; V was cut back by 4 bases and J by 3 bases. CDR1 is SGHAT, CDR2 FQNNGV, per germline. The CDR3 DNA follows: TGTGCCAGCAGCTCAGGCGGGGGACCCCTTACGACAGATACGCAGTATTTT. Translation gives CASSSGGGPLTTDTQYF.

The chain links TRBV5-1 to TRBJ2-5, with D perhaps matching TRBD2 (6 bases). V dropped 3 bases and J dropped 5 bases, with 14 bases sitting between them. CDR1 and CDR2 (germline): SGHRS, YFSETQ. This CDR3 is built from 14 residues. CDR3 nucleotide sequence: TGCGCCAGCAGCTCCGGGGGTGCGGGGGAGACCCAGTACTTC. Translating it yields CASSSGGAGETQYF.

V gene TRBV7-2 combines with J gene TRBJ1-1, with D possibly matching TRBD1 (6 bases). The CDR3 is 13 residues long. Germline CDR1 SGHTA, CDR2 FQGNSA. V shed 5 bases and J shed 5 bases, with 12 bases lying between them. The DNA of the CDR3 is TGTGCCAGCAGCCCAGAAGGGGGAACTGAAGCTTTCTTT. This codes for CASSPEGGTEAFF.